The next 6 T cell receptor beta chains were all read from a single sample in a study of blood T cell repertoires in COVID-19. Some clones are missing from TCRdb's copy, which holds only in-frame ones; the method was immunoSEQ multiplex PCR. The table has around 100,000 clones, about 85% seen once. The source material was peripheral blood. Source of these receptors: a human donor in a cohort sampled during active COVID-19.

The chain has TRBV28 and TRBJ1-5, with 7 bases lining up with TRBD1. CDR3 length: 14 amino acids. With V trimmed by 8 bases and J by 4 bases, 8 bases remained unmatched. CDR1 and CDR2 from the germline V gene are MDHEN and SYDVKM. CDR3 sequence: CASDQGDGNQPQHF. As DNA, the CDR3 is TGTGCCAGCGATCAGGGGGATGGGAATCAGCCCCAGCATTTT.

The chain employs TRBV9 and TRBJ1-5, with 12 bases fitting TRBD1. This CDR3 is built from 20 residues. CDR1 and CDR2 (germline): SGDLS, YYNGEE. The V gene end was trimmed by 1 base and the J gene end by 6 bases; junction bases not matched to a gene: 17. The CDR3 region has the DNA TGTGCCAGCAGCGTAAGGTACGAGGGGACAGGGGGCGTTGGCGGTCAGCCCCAGCATTTT. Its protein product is CASSVRYEGTGGVGGQPQHF. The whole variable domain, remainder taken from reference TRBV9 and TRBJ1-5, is DSGVTQTPKHLITATGQRVTLRCSPRSGDLSVYWYQQSLDQGLQFLIQYYNGEERAKGNILERFSAQQFPDLHSELNLSSLELGDSALYFCASSVRYEGTGGVGGQPQHFGDGTRLSIL.

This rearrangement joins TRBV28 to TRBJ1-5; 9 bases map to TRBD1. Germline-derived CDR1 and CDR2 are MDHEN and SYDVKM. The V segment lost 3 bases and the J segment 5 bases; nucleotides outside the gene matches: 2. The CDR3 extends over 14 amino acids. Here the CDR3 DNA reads TGTGCCAGCAGTTTGGGACAGGGCTATCAGCCCCAGCATTTT. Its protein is CASSLGQGYQPQHF.

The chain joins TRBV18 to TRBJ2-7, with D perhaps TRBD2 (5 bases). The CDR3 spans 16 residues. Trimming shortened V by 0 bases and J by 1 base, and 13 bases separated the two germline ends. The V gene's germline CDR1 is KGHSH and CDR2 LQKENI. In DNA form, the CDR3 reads TGTGCCAGCTCACCACCGTTCGGAGGAAATTCCTACGAGCAGTACTTC. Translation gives CASSPPFGGNSYEQYF. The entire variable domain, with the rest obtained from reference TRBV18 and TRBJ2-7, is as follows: NAGVMQNPRHLVRRRGQEARLRCSPMKGHSHVYWYRQLPEEGLKFMVYLQKENIIDESGMPKERFSAEFPKEGPSILRIQQVVRGDSAAYFCASSPPFGGNSYEQYFGPGTRLTVT.

CDR3 nucleotide sequence: TGTGCCTGGAGTGTTTCCCAGGGCGGTGGCTACACCTTC. It codes for CAWSVSQGGGYTF. The chain couples TRBV30 to TRBJ1-2; D is perhaps TRBD1 (5 bases). The germline V gene has CDR1 GTSNPN and CDR2 SVGIG (reference sequence). The CDR3 totals 13 residues. V was cut by 0 bases and J by 7 bases, with 12 bases left in between.

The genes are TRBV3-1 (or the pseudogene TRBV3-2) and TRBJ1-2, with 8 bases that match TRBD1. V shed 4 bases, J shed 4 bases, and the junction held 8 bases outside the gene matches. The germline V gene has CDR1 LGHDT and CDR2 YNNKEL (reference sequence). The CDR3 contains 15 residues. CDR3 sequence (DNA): TGTGCCAGCAGCCCCTCGGACAGGGAGCCCTATGGCTACACCTTC. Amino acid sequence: CASSPSDREPYGYTF.